This T cell receptor beta chain was sequenced for a study of PD-1 blockade in classical Hodgkin lymphoma. CDR3 size: 13 residues. Germline CDR1 MDHEN, CDR2 SYDVKM. V was cut by 4 bases and J by 2 bases, with 6 bases left in between. Each of the patients experienced relapse following autologous stem cell transplantation, and their brentuximab vedotin exposure differed. Here immunoSEQ multiplex PCR was the method, and the copy in TCRdb shows in-frame clones only, minus some. The table has 30,000 to 40,000 clones, around 80% seen once. The gene calls are TRBV28 and TRBJ2-1; the D is unclear. The sequenced sample was peripheral blood mononuclear cells (PBMCs), obtained at baseline. The source of this sequence is a human donor with classical Hodgkin lymphoma. The CDR3 here is CASSYRAYNEQFF. In nucleotides, the CDR3 is TGTGCCAGCAGTTACCGGGCCTACAATGAGCAGTTCTTC.